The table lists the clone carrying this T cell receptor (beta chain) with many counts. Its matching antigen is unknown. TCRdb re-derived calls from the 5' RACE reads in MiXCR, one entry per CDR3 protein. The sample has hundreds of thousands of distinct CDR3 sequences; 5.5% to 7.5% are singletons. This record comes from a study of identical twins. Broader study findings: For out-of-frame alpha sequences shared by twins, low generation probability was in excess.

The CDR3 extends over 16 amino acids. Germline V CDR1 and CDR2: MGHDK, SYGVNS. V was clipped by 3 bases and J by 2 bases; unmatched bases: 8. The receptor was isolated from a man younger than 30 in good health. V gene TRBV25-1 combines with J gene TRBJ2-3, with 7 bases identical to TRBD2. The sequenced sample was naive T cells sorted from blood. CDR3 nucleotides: TGTGCCAGCAGTGATTGGGCTAGCGGATACACAGATACGCAGTATTTT. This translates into CASSDWASGYTDTQYF.